The 29 T cell receptor beta chains reported below all come from one sample, sequenced in a study of memory CD4+ T cells and cytomegalovirus serostatus. The data were produced by immunoSEQ multiplex PCR, yet TCRdb's version contains in-frame clones alone and is incomplete. The sample lists over 50,000 clones; roughly 79% were seen once. The sort gate was single viable CD3+CD4+CD8-CD45RO+ cells for memory CD4+ T cells. Material for sequencing was memory CD4+ T cells from blood. These receptors were taken from an adult in good health and CMV-seronegative.

The chain recombines TRBV19 with TRBJ1-1; D not certain. CDR1 is LNHDA and CDR2 is SQIVND in the germline V gene (reference sequence). V dropped 3 bases and J dropped 4 bases, with 12 bases sitting between them. The CDR3 is 14 residues long. The chain's CDR3 is CASSIIGGPTEAFF. The CDR3, as DNA: TGTGCCAGTAGTATCATTGGTGGGCCCACTGAAGCTTTCTTT.

V is TRBV28 and J is TRBJ1-5; no clear D. CDR3 length: 13 amino acids. V gave up 6 bases and J gave up 1 base, with 7 bases separating them. Germline lookup yields CDR1 MDHEN and CDR2 SYDVKM. DNA of the CDR3: TGTGCCAGCAGCCCCATAAGCAATCAGCCCCAGCATTTT. Residues: CASSPISNQPQHF.

The V call is TRBV6-5, the J call TRBJ1-1; D is possibly TRBD1 (5 bases). The CDR3 sequence is 13 residues long. CDR1 and CDR2 from the germline V gene are MNHEY and SVGAGI. Trimming removed 6 bases from V and 2 bases from J, with 10 bases in between. CDR3 DNA: TGTGCCAGCAGCCGACAGATTAACACTGAAGCTTTCTTT. Its translation is CASSRQINTEAFF.

This clone came up a few times. This rearrangement joins TRBV10-3 to TRBJ1-1, with no clear D. V gave up 6 bases and J gave up 0 bases, with 5 bases separating them. The CDR3 totals 12 residues. Germline loops: CDR1 ENHRY, CDR2 SYGVKD. The CDR3 DNA follows: TGTGCCATCAGAGACATGAACACTGAAGCTTTCTTT. Residues: CAIRDMNTEAFF.

CDR3 residues: CASSGGLAGGYEQYF. The CDR3 DNA reads as TGTGCCAGCAGCGGGGGACTAGCGGGAGGATACGAGCAGTACTTC. V usage is TRBV5-8 and J usage is TRBJ2-7, with 15 bases lining up with TRBD2. Unmatched junction bases numbered 3, after V lost 4 bases and J lost 4 bases. Germline-derived CDR1 and CDR2 are SGHTS and YDEGEE. CDR3 length: 15 amino acids.

The chain combines TRBV6-5 with TRBJ1-2, with D unresolved. The ends were cut back, 10 bases at V and 0 bases at J, with 15 bases in the middle. From germline, CDR1 is MNHEY and CDR2 SVGAGI. The CDR3 contains 14 residues. CDR3 bases: TGTGCCATCAGACCTCCATCGGCTAACTATGGCTACACCTTC. Its translation is CAIRPPSANYGYTF.

The V gene is TRBV7-2, the J gene TRBJ2-7, with 10 nucleotides matching TRBD2. This CDR3 is 15 amino acids long. Germline V gives CDR1 SGHTA, CDR2 FQGNSA. Unmatched junction bases numbered 7, after V lost 5 bases and J lost 3 bases. In DNA, the CDR3 is TGTGCCAGCAGCCCCAAACTAGCGGGAAACTACGAGCAGTACTTC. Amino acids: CASSPKLAGNYEQYF.

The chain combines TRBV27 with TRBJ1-5, with D perhaps TRBD1 (5 bases). The V gene lost 6 bases and the J gene lost 6 bases, with 9 bases spanning the gap. This CDR3 region has 12 residues. Germline V lookup: CDR1 MNHEY, CDR2 SMNVEV (reference sequence). For the CDR3, the DNA is TGTGCCAGCAGATCGGGGGGTCAGCCCCAGCATTTT. It is translated as CASRSGGQPQHF.

This chain joins TRBV7-6 and TRBJ1-1; no clear D. The V end lost 4 bases, the J end lost 4 bases, and 16 bases lay between the germline ends. This CDR3 comprises 15 residues. Germline assignment: CDR1 SGHVS and CDR2 FNYEAQ. Written as DNA, the CDR3 is TGTGCCAGCAGCTCTGCATCGGGGAAGGCCACTGAAGCTTTCTTT. It translates to CASSSASGKATEAFF. Based on the CDR3 plus reference TRBV7-6 and TRBJ1-1, the full variable domain is GAGVSQSPRYKVTKRGQDVALRCDPISGHVSLYWYRQALGQGPEFLTYFNYEAQQDKSGLPNDRFSAERPEGSISTLTIQRTEQRDSAMYRCASSSASGKATEAFFGQGTRLTVV.

The gene calls are TRBV2 and TRBJ2-3, with a possible D match to TRBD2 (5 bases). Germline loops: CDR1 SNHLY, CDR2 FYNNEI. V shed 8 bases and J shed 0 bases, with 18 bases lying between them. CDR3 length equals 16 residues. The CDR3 protein is CASALTLGNSTDTQYF. In DNA form, the CDR3 reads TGTGCCAGCGCCCTTACACTAGGTAATAGCACAGATACGCAGTATTTT.

The chain joins TRBV5-1 to TRBJ1-1; D might be TRBD1 (6 bases). Germline V gene sequence: CDR1 SGHRS, CDR2 YFSETQ. V was clipped by 4 bases and J by 3 bases, with 16 bases between them. The CDR3 has 15 residues. As DNA, the CDR3 is TGCGCCAGCAGCGACGGGACACAAAGGGACACTGAAGCTTTCTTT. It encodes CASSDGTQRDTEAFF.

The rearrangement links TRBV7-2 to TRBJ2-7; 12 bases align to TRBD2. The V segment lost 1 base and the J segment 5 bases; nucleotides outside the gene matches: 6. CDR1 and CDR2 from the germline V gene are SGHTA and FQGNSA. This CDR3 contains 16 residues. DNA for the CDR3: TGTGCCAGCAGCTTAGAGTTCCTAGCGGGGGGGCACGAGCAGTACTTC. The encoded protein is CASSLEFLAGGHEQYF.

J is TRBJ1-1 and V is TRBV19, with D unresolved. V was cut by 6 bases and J by 4 bases, with 15 bases left in between. CDR1 LNHDA and CDR2 SQIVND come from the germline V gene (reference sequence). The CDR3 totals 14 residues. CDR3 residues: CASSNQGGSTEAFF. Written as DNA, the CDR3 is TGTGCCAGTAGCAATCAAGGAGGGAGCACTGAAGCTTTCTTT. The whole variable domain, filled in from reference TRBV19 and TRBJ1-1, reads DGGITQSPKYLFRKEGQNVTLSCEQNLNHDAMYWYRQDPGQGLRLIYYSQIVNDFQKGDIAEGYSVSREKKESFPLTVTSAQKNPTAFYLCASSNQGGSTEAFFGQGTRLTVV.

As to this clone: Within the sample, other DNA sequences also encode this same CDR3. V is TRBV27 and J is TRBJ1-5, with D possibly being TRBD1 (6 bases). Trimming pared 6 bases from V and 5 bases from J, leaving 11 bases between. Germline-derived CDR1 and CDR2 are MNHEY and SMNVEV (reference sequence). This CDR3 is built from 13 residues. The CDR3 sequence is CASSQRGDQPQHF. The CDR3 DNA follows: TGTGCCAGCAGCCAAAGGGGGGATCAGCCCCAGCATTTT.

The rearrangement uses TRBV2 and TRBJ1-5, with D unclear. Germline V gene data show CDR1 as SNHLY and CDR2 as FYNNEI. CDR3 length: 15 residues. The germline V and J ends were trimmed by 7 bases and 6 bases, with 19 bases remaining between them. Here the CDR3 DNA reads TGTGCCAGCACTGGCCCTTCGCCATCCATTCAGCCCCAGCATTTT. This codes for CASTGPSPSIQPQHF.

As to this clone: Within the sample, other DNA sequences also encode this same CDR3. The chain couples TRBV7-8 to TRBJ2-2, with TRBD1 matching over 7 bases. The CDR3 has 14 amino acids. J gave up 4 bases and V 3 bases, and 2 bases lay outside the gene matches. Germline CDR1 is SGHVS and CDR2 is FQNEAQ. Here the CDR3 DNA reads TGTGCCAGCAGCTTTGACAGGGTCACCGGGGAGCTGTTTTTT. Its protein product is CASSFDRVTGELFF.

The rearrangement joins TRBV14 to TRBJ1-5; unclear D gene. V lost 6 bases and J lost 7, with 19 bases in between. The germline gives CDR1 SGHDN, CDR2 FVKESK. There are 15 residues in the CDR3. Here the CDR3 DNA reads TGTGCCAGCAGAATCCAGTCCAGGTCCCAACAGCCCCAGCATTTT. Encoded protein: CASRIQSRSQQPQHF.

This rearrangement joins TRBV19 to TRBJ2-1, with D maybe TRBD2 (6 bases). The V gene's germline CDR1 is LNHDA and CDR2 SQIVND (reference sequence). The CDR3 has 14 residues. Trimming took off 5 bases at V and 6 bases at J, with 14 bases between the two ends. This CDR3 is CASSVSSVFNEQFF. The CDR3, as DNA: TGTGCCAGTAGTGTCTCTAGCGTCTTCAATGAGCAGTTCTTC.

V usage is TRBV28 and J usage is TRBJ1-2, with D unresolved. The germline CDR1 and CDR2 sequences are MDHEN and SYDVKM. CDR3 length equals 13 residues. The V end was cut by 5 bases, the J end by 4 bases, with 11 bases between. The chain's CDR3 is CASSETLSYGYTF. As DNA, the CDR3 is TGTGCCAGCAGTGAGACCCTCAGCTATGGCTACACCTTC.

The V gene is TRBV6-1, the J gene TRBJ1-4; D may be TRBD1 (5 bases). The ends were cut back, 6 bases at V and 3 bases at J, with 11 bases in the middle. This CDR3 is 14 amino acids long. Germline lookup yields CDR1 MNHNS and CDR2 SASEGT. The DNA for the CDR3 is TGTGCCAGCAGGGGGGGTATGGCTAATGAAAAACTGTTTTTT. This translates into CASRGGMANEKLFF.

The rearrangement links TRBV10-2 to TRBJ1-2; the D gene is possibly TRBD1 (6 bases). Trimming cost V 7 bases and J 7 bases, with 16 bases left between them. This CDR3 has 13 residues. Germline CDR1 is WSHSY and CDR2 is SAAADI. The chain's CDR3 is CASTGGQGAGYTF. The CDR3 nucleotides are TGCGCCAGCACTGGGGGGCAGGGAGCTGGCTACACCTTC.

The CDR3 DNA is TGTGCCAGCAGTTTTATTTACGGGACTAGCGAGCTAGCCAAAAACATTCAGTACTTC. Translated: CASSFIYGTSELAKNIQYF. V and J are TRBV28 and TRBJ2-4; the match to TRBD2 covers 10 bases. From germline, CDR1 is MDHEN and CDR2 SYDVKM. The CDR3 runs 19 residues. The junction had 11 bases not matched to a gene; V was cut back by 3 bases and J by 0 bases.

The V gene is TRBV7-2, the J gene TRBJ1-1; TRBD1 is a possible D gene (6 bases). Trimming shortened V by 2 bases and J by 1 base, and 8 bases separated the two germline ends. The CDR3 is made up of 14 amino acids. The germline gives CDR1 SGHTA, CDR2 FQGNSA. The CDR3 bases are TGTGCCAGCAGCTTATCGACAGGGAACACTGAAGCTTTCTTT. Translated, it gives CASSLSTGNTEAFF.

The chain uses TRBV5-8 and TRBJ1-5, with D unresolved. Germline V gene sequence: CDR1 SGHTS, CDR2 YDEGEE. The ends were cut back, 2 bases at V and 2 bases at J, with 14 bases in the middle. The CDR3 totals 16 residues. The CDR3 protein is CASSLGQNTGNQPQHF. The CDR3 bases are TGTGCCAGCAGCTTAGGCCAGAACACGGGCAATCAGCCCCAGCATTTT.

The CDR3 DNA reads as TGTGCCAGCAGCTTGGATGGCAATCAGCCCCAGCATTTT. This gives the protein CASSLDGNQPQHF. The chain links TRBV5-4 to TRBJ1-5, with D uncertain. The CDR3 has 13 amino acids. V lost 0 bases and J 2 bases, leaving 3 bases between the germline ends. Germline values: CDR1 SGHNT, CDR2 YYREEE (reference sequence). Variable domain in full (rest from reference TRBV5-4 and TRBJ1-5): ETGVTQSPTHLIKTRGQQVTLRCSSQSGHNTVSWYQQALGQGPQFIFQYYREEENGRGNFPPRFSGLQFPNYSSELNVNALELDDSALYLCASSLDGNQPQHFGDGTRLSIL.

This rearrangement joins TRBV10-3 to TRBJ1-2; D call uncertain. The CDR3 sequence is 13 residues long. V shed 4 bases and J shed 6 bases, with 12 bases lying between them. CDR1 and CDR2 from the germline V gene are ENHRY and SYGVKD. The CDR3 DNA reads TGTGCCATCAGTGCGAGGGATCAGGATGGCTACACCTTC. This encodes CAISARDQDGYTF.

The chain combines TRBV7-2 with TRBJ1-1, with D possibly being TRBD1 (5 bases). CDR3 length equals 15 residues. Trimming removed 2 bases from V and 0 bases from J, with 10 bases in between. Germline CDR1 SGHTA, CDR2 FQGNSA. CDR3 region: CASSLSVGVNTEAFF. The DNA for the CDR3 is TGTGCCAGCAGCTTATCGGTAGGGGTGAACACTGAAGCTTTCTTT.

The table lists this clone with a few counts. The chain recombines TRBV19 with TRBJ2-2, with no clear D. The CDR3 covers 16 residues. Germline V gene sequence: CDR1 LNHDA, CDR2 SQIVND (reference sequence). Trimming took 2 bases from V and 8 from J, leaving 18 bases between them. The CDR3 loop is CASSIIRPPLKGELFF. The DNA of the CDR3 is TGTGCCAGTAGTATAATCCGTCCCCCCCTAAAAGGGGAGCTGTTTTTT.

Concerning this clone itself: Other DNA sequences in this sample translate to the same CDR3. The CDR3 loop reads CASSLVNSNYGYTF. CDR3 coding DNA: TGTGCCAGCAGCTTAGTTAACAGCAACTATGGCTACACCTTC. V usage is TRBV7-2 and J usage is TRBJ1-2; D is unresolved. V gave up 1 base and J gave up 2 bases, with 8 bases separating them. CDR3 size: 14 residues. Germline V gives CDR1 SGHTA, CDR2 FQGNSA.